The 21 T cell receptor beta chains below come from one sample, sequenced in a study of CD8+ T cells in alopecia areata (dated by TCRdb to the late 2010s). Library preparation employed the immunoSEQ multiplex PCR assay. RNA was extracted from all samples and reverse transcribed into cDNA, which served as template for TCR sequencing. Held by TCRdb, this immuneACCESS table contains in-frame sequences only and omits some clones. Under half of the omission traces to an unresolved V gene where checked; the cause of the rest is unknown. The sample has about 180,000 clones on record, approximately 62% of them singletons. Under 2% of the sample comes from the top ten. The time point label, read with the paper, signifies: baseline before oral tofacitinib. The specimen was CD4+ T cells sorted from blood, collected at week 0. The origin of the receptors is a human donor with alopecia areata.

The V gene is TRBV15, the J gene TRBJ1-1, with 7 bases fitting TRBD1. The CDR3 runs 14 residues. CDR1 LNHNV and CDR2 YYDKDF come from the germline V gene (reference sequence). Trimming took 5 bases from V and 0 from J; bases not matched to a gene: 3. The CDR3 region is CATSPGQMNTEAFF. In DNA form, the CDR3 reads TGTGCCACCAGCCCGGGACAGATGAACACTGAAGCTTTCTTT.

In its sample, this clone was seen many times. V and J are TRBV7-2 and TRBJ2-3, with D unclear. Germline V gene sequence: CDR1 SGHTA, CDR2 FQGNSA. V dropped 1 base and J dropped 8 bases, with 10 bases sitting between them. This CDR3 is 13 amino acids long. CDR3 region: CASSLVSLATQYF. CDR3 DNA: TGTGCCAGCAGCTTAGTATCGCTGGCTACGCAGTATTTT.

This clone appeared a few times. The V gene is TRBV30, the J gene TRBJ1-2, with TRBD1 matching 7 bases. CDR3 length: 14 amino acids. The germline gives CDR1 GTSNPN, CDR2 SVGIG (reference sequence). The V segment lost 4 bases and the J segment 8 bases; nucleotides outside the gene matches: 13. Here the CDR3 DNA reads TGTGCCTGGATGGGGTTGGGACAGCTGGGCGGCTACACCTTC. Translating it yields CAWMGLGQLGGYTF.

The chain couples TRBV4-3 to TRBJ2-1, with D hard to call. Germline values: CDR1 LGHNA, CDR2 YSLEER. The CDR3 extends over 13 amino acids. V gave up 0 bases and J gave up 6 bases, with 6 bases separating them. CDR3 protein: CASSQDWANEQFF. CDR3 coding DNA: TGCGCCAGCAGCCAAGATTGGGCCAATGAGCAGTTCTTC.

V is TRBV5-1 and J is TRBJ1-1; 7 nucleotides agree with TRBD1. CDR1 and CDR2 (germline): SGHRS, YFSETQ. The CDR3 extends over 15 amino acids. J was trimmed by 5 bases and V by 0 bases; bases with no gene match: 7. The CDR3 reads CASSLETGIGTEAFF. The CDR3 nucleotides are TGCGCCAGCAGCTTGGAGACAGGGATTGGGACTGAAGCTTTCTTT.

In its sample, this clone was seen a few times. The chain joins TRBV14 to TRBJ1-4; D uncertain. Germline V CDR1 and CDR2: SGHDN, FVKESK. V lost 2 bases and J 0 bases, leaving 7 bases between the germline ends. This CDR3 is built from 15 residues. The CDR3: CASSQSGATNEKLFF. Written as DNA, the CDR3 is TGTGCCAGCAGCCAATCTGGGGCAACTAATGAAAAACTGTTTTTT.

The V and J genes are TRBV2 and TRBJ1-4; 8 bases agree with TRBD1. The germline V gene has CDR1 SNHLY and CDR2 FYNNEI. CDR3 length equals 12 residues. Unmatched junction bases numbered 7, after V lost 6 bases and J lost 13 bases. In nucleotides, the CDR3 is TGTGCCAGCAGGGACAGGGTTTTGCGACTGTTTTTT. Its protein is CASRDRVLRLFF.

The rearrangement links TRBV12-2 to TRBJ1-5; the listed D gene, TRBD1, was not tested against the DNA. TRBV12-2 is noted as a pseudogene. The CDR3 consists of 15 residues. CDR3 residues: CASRSGQGACQPQHF. CDR3 nucleotides: TGTGCAAGTCGCTCCGGACAGGGGGCTTGTCAGCCCCAGCATTTT.

The V gene is TRBV25-1, the J gene TRBJ2-1; the match to TRBD1 covers 7 bases. From germline, CDR1 is MGHDK and CDR2 SYGVNS. The ends lost 6 bases at V and 4 bases at J; junction bases unmatched: 6. This CDR3 contains 14 residues. The CDR3 loop is CASRRDSSYNEQFF. The CDR3 nucleotides read TGTGCCAGCAGAAGGGACAGCTCTTACAATGAGCAGTTCTTC. Full variable domain (missing parts from reference TRBV25-1 and TRBJ2-1): EADIYQTPRYLVIGTGKKITLECSQTMGHDKMYWYQQDPGMELHLIHYSYGVNSTEKGDLSSESTVSRIRTEHFPLTLESARPSHTSQYLCASRRDSSYNEQFFGPGTRLTVL.

This clone was seen just once. The J gene is TRBJ2-3, the V gene TRBV6-5; D could derive from TRBD1 or TRBD2 (6 bases each). From germline, CDR1 is MNHEY and CDR2 SVGAGI. There are 16 residues in the CDR3. Trimming left V 4 bases short and J 3 bases short, with 17 bases between. The CDR3 is CASSFGGGPGTDTQYF. As DNA, the CDR3 is TGTGCCAGCAGTTTCGGAGGGGGGCCCGGGACAGATACGCAGTATTTT.

CDR3 sequence reads: CASTDRDRGRADTQYF. The CDR3 nucleotides read TGTGCCAGCACAGATCGGGACAGGGGCAGGGCAGATACGCAGTATTTT. This rearrangement joins TRBV7-2 to TRBJ2-3; 10 nucleotides line up with TRBD1. Germline V gene lookup returns CDR1 SGHTA and CDR2 FQGNSA. CDR3 length equals 16 residues. V dropped 7 bases and J dropped 4; count of bases not matched to a gene: 11.

The chain joins TRBV30 to TRBJ1-4; a possible D gene is TRBD1 (6 bases). CDR3 length equals 13 residues. Trimming removed 0 bases from V and 5 bases from J, with 7 bases in between. Germline values: CDR1 GTSNPN, CDR2 SVGIG (reference sequence). Here the CDR3 reads CAWSVQGNEKLFF. The CDR3 DNA follows: TGTGCCTGGAGTGTACAGGGCAATGAAAAACTGTTTTTT. Using reference TRBV30 and TRBJ1-4 for the parts outside the CDR3, the full variable domain is SQTIHQWPATLVQPVGSPLSLECTVEGTSNPNLYWYRQAAGRGLQLLFYSVGIGQISSEVPQNLSASRPQDRQFILSSKKLLLSDSGFYLCAWSVQGNEKLFFGSGTQLSVL.

The rearrangement joins TRBV11-2 to TRBJ2-7, with 10 bases identical to TRBD1. The CDR3 is made up of 14 amino acids. Trimming cost V 6 bases and J 3 bases; bases outside gene matches: 5. Per germline, CDR1 SGHAT and CDR2 FQNNGV. This CDR3 is CASRYGTGVYEQYF. As DNA, the CDR3 is TGTGCCAGCAGGTACGGGACAGGGGTCTACGAGCAGTACTTC. The full variable domain, completed using reference TRBV11-2 and TRBJ2-7, is EAGVAQSPRYKIIEKRQSVAFWCNPISGHATLYWYQQILGQGPKLLIQFQNNGVVDDSQLPKDRFSAERLKGVDSTLKIQPAKLEDSAVYLCASRYGTGVYEQYFGPGTRLTVT.

The chain uses TRBV7-2 and TRBJ2-7, with D perhaps matching TRBD1 or TRBD2 (5 bases each). CDR3 length equals 15 residues. Germline V gene data show CDR1 as SGHTA and CDR2 as FQGNSA. Trimming removed 6 bases from V and 1 base from J, with 16 bases in between. CDR3 amino acids: CASSRDGRASYEQYF. The CDR3 DNA is TGTGCCAGCAGTCGGGACGGGCGGGCGTCCTACGAGCAGTACTTC.

The chain couples TRBV30 to TRBJ1-2, with 7 bases fitting TRBD1. Germline CDR1 is GTSNPN and CDR2 is SVGIG (reference sequence). V dropped 2 bases and J dropped 0; count of bases not matched to a gene: 15. The CDR3 contains 18 residues. CDR3 nucleotides: TGTGCCTGGAGTCCTAAGGGACAGACATCAGCTTCTAACTATGGCTACACCTTC. Protein sequence: CAWSPKGQTSASNYGYTF.

The chain combines TRBV9 with TRBJ1-5; D is unresolved. V was shortened by 3 bases and J by 5 bases, with 9 bases between the two germline ends. The CDR3 spans 13 residues. Germline V CDR1 and CDR2: SGDLS, YYNGEE. The CDR3 nucleotides are TGTGCCAGCAGCGCGCAAACTGATCAGCCCCAGCATTTT. This codes for CASSAQTDQPQHF.

The chain recombines TRBV7-9 with TRBJ1-1; unclear D gene. Trimming shortened V by 6 bases and J by 5 bases, and 10 bases separated the two germline ends. Germline assignment: CDR1 SEHNR and CDR2 FQNEAQ (reference sequence). This CDR3 is built from 12 residues. For the CDR3, the DNA is TGTGCCAGCAGTGACGAGACGACTGAAGCTTTCTTT. Residues: CASSDETTEAFF.

The gene calls are TRBV4-3 and TRBJ1-2; D gene ambiguous. Germline V gene sequence: CDR1 LGHNA, CDR2 YSLEER. The CDR3 length is 13 residues. Trimming removed 0 bases at V and 4 bases at J, with 6 bases between. Here the CDR3 reads CASSQDFSYGYTF. In nucleotides, the CDR3 is TGCGCCAGCAGCCAAGATTTCAGCTATGGCTACACCTTC.

The genes are TRBV10-3 and TRBJ2-3; D is unresolved. V was pared by 6 bases and J by 6 bases, with 19 bases between. Looked up from germline, CDR1 is ENHRY and CDR2 is SYGVKD. This CDR3 is built from 15 residues. CDR3 residues: CAIRGSGSQKDTQYF. The DNA of the CDR3 is TGTGCCATCAGGGGCTCCGGGTCTCAGAAGGATACGCAGTATTTT.

The rearrangement links TRBV30 to TRBJ1-2; TRBD1 might be the D (5 bases). CDR3 length: 13 amino acids. The V end lost 3 bases, the J end lost 10 bases, and 18 bases lay between the germline ends. Per the germline V gene, CDR1 is GTSNPN and CDR2 is SVGIG (reference sequence). DNA of the CDR3: TGTGCCTGGAGCTTAGAGCGGACGGGGGACTACACCTTC. Its translation: CAWSLERTGDYTF.

The chain combines TRBV16 with TRBJ2-3; D unresolved. Trimming took off 3 bases at V and 0 bases at J, with 4 bases between the two ends. There are 13 residues in the CDR3. Per the germline V gene, CDR1 is KGHSY and CDR2 is FQNENV. CDR3 nucleotides: TGTGCCAGCAGCCACTCCAGCACAGATACGCAGTATTTT. Amino acids: CASSHSSTDTQYF.